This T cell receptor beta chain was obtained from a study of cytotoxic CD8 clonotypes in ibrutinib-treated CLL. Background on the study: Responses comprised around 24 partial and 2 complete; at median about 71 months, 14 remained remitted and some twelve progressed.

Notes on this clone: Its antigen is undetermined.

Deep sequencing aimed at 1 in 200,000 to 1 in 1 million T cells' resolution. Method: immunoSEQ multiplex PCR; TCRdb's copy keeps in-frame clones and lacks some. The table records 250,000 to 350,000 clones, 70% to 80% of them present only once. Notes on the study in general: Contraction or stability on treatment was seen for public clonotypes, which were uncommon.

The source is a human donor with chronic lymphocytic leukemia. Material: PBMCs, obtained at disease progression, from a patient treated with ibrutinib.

This chain's CDR3 is CASSRQAQTNYGYTF. The CDR3, as DNA: TGCGCCAGCAGCCGCCAAGCTCAAACTAACTATGGCTACACCTTC. The chain is built from TRBV4-1 and TRBJ1-2; no definite D call. Germline V gives CDR1 MGHRA, CDR2 YSYEKL. V was pared by 4 bases and J by 0 bases, with 12 bases between. This CDR3 comprises 15 residues.